These T cell receptor beta chains were read from a single sample in a study of blood T cell repertoires in COVID-19. Some clones are missing from TCRdb's copy, which holds only in-frame ones; the method was immunoSEQ multiplex PCR. The data contain 150,000 or so clones, about 85% of them seen just once; the ten biggest clones take up over 0.55%. Specimen: peripheral blood. All receptors come from a man aged 60 to 69 with COVID-19, enrolled during active disease. Both conserved end residues are part of each CDR3. The order of the fields is V gene, D gene, clone size, J gene, CDR3 protein, CDR3 DNA. The D gene is left open where the match is weak. The size of a clone is reported for some rows only, either as once, few or many, or as a class for expanded clones.

V gene: TRBV6-5; D gene: NA; clone size: NA; J gene: TRBJ2-7; CDR3 protein: CASSVRGYEQYF; CDR3 DNA: TGTGCCAGCAGCGTTCGGGGTTACGAGCAGTACTTC
V gene: TRBV11-2; D gene: NA; clone size: NA; J gene: TRBJ1-3; CDR3 protein: CASSLSVLTASSGNTIYF; CDR3 DNA: TGTGCCAGCAGCTTATCGGTTCTAACAGCCAGCTCTGGAAACACCATATATTTT
V gene: TRBV24-1; D gene: NA; clone size: NA; J gene: TRBJ1-4; CDR3 protein: CATSAAKNEKLFF; CDR3 DNA: TGTGCCACCAGTGCAGCGAAAAATGAAAAACTGTTTTTT
V gene: TRBV5-1; D gene: TRBD1; clone size: few; J gene: TRBJ1-1; CDR3 protein: CASSLDFGTGLMNTEAFF; CDR3 DNA: TGCGCCAGCAGCTTGGATTTTGGGACAGGGTTGATGAACACTGAAGCTTTCTTT
V gene: TRBV7-6; D gene: NA; clone size: NA; J gene: TRBJ1-5; CDR3 protein: CASSQGGEEQPQHF; CDR3 DNA: TGTGCCAGCAGCCAAGGGGGGGAGGAACAGCCCCAGCATTTT
V gene: TRBV24-1; D gene: NA; clone size: NA; J gene: TRBJ2-1; CDR3 protein: CATSDLSLDPHNEQFF; CDR3 DNA: TGTGCCACCAGTGATTTGTCGCTAGATCCCCACAATGAGCAGTTCTTC
V gene: TRBV11-2; D gene: TRBD1; clone size: NA; J gene: TRBJ1-2; CDR3 protein: CASSPGAGQGRIGYTF; CDR3 DNA: TGTGCCAGCAGCCCCGGGGCGGGACAGGGGAGAATAGGCTACACCTTC
V gene: TRBV7-9; D gene: TRBD1; clone size: NA; J gene: TRBJ2-7; CDR3 protein: CASSWGQPKVYEQYF; CDR3 DNA: TGTGCCAGCAGCTGGGGACAGCCGAAGGTCTACGAGCAGTACTTC
V gene: TRBV19; D gene: TRBD1; clone size: few; J gene: TRBJ1-4; CDR3 protein: CASMTGGRANEKLFF; CDR3 DNA: TGTGCCAGTATGACAGGGGGAAGGGCTAATGAAAAACTGTTTTTT
V gene: TRBV28; D gene: NA; clone size: NA; J gene: TRBJ1-2; CDR3 protein: CASSQRTGRGYTF; CDR3 DNA: TGTGCCAGCAGCCAACGGACCGGGAGGGGCTACACCTTC
V gene: TRBV19; D gene: NA; clone size: NA; J gene: TRBJ2-5; CDR3 protein: CASVDDWGDQYF; CDR3 DNA: TGTGCCAGTGTTGACGACTGGGGGGACCAGTACTTC
V gene: TRBV6-2/TRBV6-3; D gene: NA; clone size: NA; J gene: TRBJ1-1; CDR3 protein: CASSYFSGVGNTEAFF; CDR3 DNA: TGTGCCAGCAGTTACTTTTCAGGGGTTGGGAACACTGAAGCTTTCTTT
V gene: TRBV28; D gene: NA; clone size: NA; J gene: TRBJ1-1; CDR3 protein: CASSLPMRQLTEAFF; CDR3 DNA: TGTGCCAGCAGTCTGCCTATGCGGCAACTCACTGAAGCTTTCTTT
V gene: TRBV10-2; D gene: NA; clone size: NA; J gene: TRBJ2-7; CDR3 protein: CASSEDRPSYEQYF; CDR3 DNA: TGCGCCAGCAGTGAGGACAGACCTTCCTACGAGCAGTACTTC
V gene: TRBV10-2; D gene: NA; clone size: NA; J gene: TRBJ2-1; CDR3 protein: CASRSGLDNEQFF; CDR3 DNA: TGCGCCAGCAGGTCGGGACTGGACAATGAGCAGTTCTTC
V gene: TRBV28; D gene: NA; clone size: NA; J gene: TRBJ1-5; CDR3 protein: CASSTQGLQPQHF; CDR3 DNA: TGTGCCAGCAGTACCCAGGGGCTTCAGCCCCAGCATTTT
V gene: TRBV27; D gene: NA; clone size: NA; J gene: TRBJ2-1; CDR3 protein: CASSLNNNEQFF; CDR3 DNA: TGTGCCAGCAGTCTTAACAACAATGAGCAGTTCTTC
V gene: TRBV7-6; D gene: TRBD2; clone size: NA; J gene: TRBJ2-3; CDR3 protein: CASSLVSGTSGRPDTQYF; CDR3 DNA: TGTGCCAGCAGCTTAGTTTCGGGGACTAGCGGGAGGCCGGATACGCAGTATTTT
V gene: TRBV24-1; D gene: TRBD1; clone size: NA; J gene: TRBJ2-2; CDR3 protein: CATSVRTGDTGELFF; CDR3 DNA: TGTGCCACCAGTGTTAGGACAGGCGACACCGGGGAGCTGTTTTTT
V gene: TRBV7-8; D gene: NA; clone size: once; J gene: TRBJ1-1; CDR3 protein: CASSLGGFTDEAFF; CDR3 DNA: TGTGCCAGCAGCTTAGGAGGCTTTACGGATGAGGCTTTCTTT